This T cell receptor (beta chain) emerged from a study of T cell responses to AZD1222 COVID-19 vaccine. Study-wide points: It was only five to seven AZD1222 recipients who were seropositive at baseline. Repertoires were obtained only post-peak T cell response. Spike regions recognized by vaccine-associated CD4 TCRs spanned the protein, led by 160-218 and 743-854. Compared with day 0, the breadth and depth of the Spike-specific TCR repertoire rose significantly after two doses of AZD1222.

Regarding this clone: Its antigen is not known.

The CDR3 sequence is 11 residues long. CDR1 and CDR2 (germline): MNHEY, SVGAGI. Losses at the gene ends were 8 bases for V and 8 bases for J; bases not matched to a gene: 5. Assay used: immunoSEQ multiplex PCR; TCRdb lists only in-frame clones, some missing. The sample has roughly 97,000 clones; 70% to 90% are singletons. The rearrangement uses TRBV6-5 and TRBJ1-2, with 7 bases identical to TRBD1. The sample was peripheral blood, taken on day 0 of AZD1222 vaccination. The receptor comes from an adult in good health. This CDR3 is CASGQVLGYTF. The CDR3 coding sequence is TGTGCCAGCGGACAGGTTTTGGGCTACACCTTC.